The 8 T cell receptor beta chains listed next were all sequenced from one sample in a study of CD8 T cells in Susac syndrome. RNA was extracted with the RNeasy kit, and a quantity of roughly 0.45 to 1 ug was reverse transcribed using random hexamers. Using its own MiXCR run on the immunoSEQ multiplex PCR reads, TCRdb lists one record per CDR3 protein. The sample holds some 100,000 distinct CDR3 sequences, around 96% seen once. The specimen sequenced was CD8+ T cells from PBMCs. The receptors were gathered from a human donor with Susac syndrome.

The V and J genes are TRBV19 and TRBJ1-5; D is unresolved. CDR3 length equals 15 residues. Germline CDR1 and CDR2: LNHDA and SQIVND (reference sequence). Between the trimmed V and J ends, which lost 0 bases and 11 bases, there was a span of 17 bases. The CDR3 reads CASSIDPLAAMAQHF. The CDR3 nucleotides read TGTGCCAGTAGTATAGACCCCTTGGCGGCAATGGCCCAGCATTTT.

The chain joins TRBV13 to TRBJ1-2; no reliable D call. The V gene's germline CDR1 is PRHDT and CDR2 FYEKMQ (reference sequence). CDR3 length equals 14 residues. V shed 0 bases and J shed 0 bases, with 5 bases lying between them. The CDR3 sequence: CASSLGGANYGYTF. For the CDR3, the DNA is TGTGCCAGCAGCTTAGGTGGAGCTAACTATGGCTACACCTTC.

The chain uses TRBV15 and TRBJ2-1, with D possibly matching TRBD2 (6 bases). Germline CDR1 reads LNHNV; CDR2 reads YYDKDF (reference sequence). Trimming left V 3 bases short and J 9 bases short, with 12 bases between. The CDR3 has 13 amino acids. CDR3 region: CATSREGVSEQFF. The CDR3 coding sequence is TGTGCCACCAGCAGGGAGGGAGTCAGTGAGCAGTTCTTC.

The rearrangement links TRBV3-1 to TRBJ1-1; D call uncertain. Trimming pared 0 bases from V and 7 bases from J, leaving 9 bases between. The CDR3 extends over 13 amino acids. Germline V gene sequence: CDR1 LGHDT, CDR2 YNNKEL (reference sequence). The CDR3 sequence: CASSQDRASEAFF. CDR3 bases: TGTGCCAGCAGCCAAGATCGGGCCAGTGAAGCTTTCTTT. Full variable domain (remainder filled in from reference TRBV3-1 and TRBJ1-1): DTAVSQTPKYLVTQMGNDKSIKCEQNLGHDTMYWYKQDSKKFLKIMFSYNNKELIINETVPNRFSPKSPDKAHLNLHINSLELGDSAVYFCASSQDRASEAFFGQGTRLTVV.

V and J are TRBV7-9 and TRBJ2-5; no reliable D call. The germline CDR1 and CDR2 sequences are SEHNR and FQNEAQ (reference sequence). The CDR3 length is 14 residues. Trimming stripped 1 base from V and 5 bases from J, with 11 bases between. DNA for the CDR3: TGTGCCAGCAGCTTAGAGGGCCCTCGGGAGACCCAGTACTTC. This translates into CASSLEGPRETQYF.

The chain recombines TRBV12-3 or TRBV12-4 with TRBJ2-3; D uncertain. The V and J ends lost 6 bases and 2 bases respectively, with 15 bases between them. CDR3 length equals 15 residues. Here the CDR3 reads CASSPTATDTDTQYF. The CDR3 DNA reads TGTGCCAGCAGCCCAACTGCCACAGACACAGATACGCAGTATTTT.

The table lists this clonotype with a count of one. The chain recombines TRBV27 with TRBJ2-7; 10 bases line up with TRBD2. Germline V CDR1 and CDR2: MNHEY, SMNVEV (reference sequence). V dropped 6 bases and J dropped 3; count of bases not matched to a gene: 11. The length of the CDR3 is 16 residues. DNA of the CDR3: TGTGCCAGCAGAGGAACTAGCGGGATCTTGAACTACGAGCAGTACTTC. Translated, it gives CASRGTSGILNYEQYF.

The chain recombines TRBV20-1 with TRBJ2-3; D might be TRBD1 (6 bases). Between the trimmed V and J ends, which lost 6 bases and 9 bases, there was a span of 13 bases. From germline, CDR1 is DFQATT and CDR2 SNEGSKA (reference sequence). The CDR3 is 11 amino acids. Here the CDR3 reads CSANPDSTQYF. The CDR3 nucleotides read TGCAGTGCAAACCCGGACAGCACGCAGTATTTT.